The next 10 T cell receptor beta chains were all read from a single sample in a study of identical twins. MiXCR was run by TCRdb on the 5' RACE reads, yielding one entry per CDR3 protein. This sample has roughly 260,000 distinct CDR3 sequences; approximately 6.8% occur once, and the top ten carry around 5%. The sample also formed part of further work on yellow fever vaccine responses in identical twins.

Input material: CD8+ T cells sorted from blood. The receptors shown here come from a woman aged 18-35 years in good health.

Concerning this clonotype itself: Given a much more abundant clone one base away, this may be a read error. The chain links TRBV3-1 to TRBJ2-2; tentative D call: TRBD2 (5 bases). Trimming left V 0 bases short and J 5 bases short, with 19 bases between. The CDR3 spans 18 residues. CDR1 is LGHDT and CDR2 is YNNKEL in the germline V gene (reference sequence). The CDR3 DNA reads as TGTGCCAGCAGCCAAGATCAGTGGACGGACTGGCAAACCGGGGAGCTGTTTTTT. Protein product: CASSQDQWTDWQTGELFF. Filled out from reference TRBV3-1 and TRBJ2-2, the complete variable domain reads DTAVSQTPKYLVTQMGNDKSIKCEQNLGHDTMYWYKQDSKKFLKIMFSYNNKELIINETVPNRFSPKSPDKAHLNLHINSLELGDSAVYFCASSQDQWTDWQTGELFFGEGSRLTVL.

The chain has TRBV29-1 and TRBJ2-1, with D uncertain. The germline V gene has CDR1 SQVTM and CDR2 ANQGSEA. The CDR3 is made up of 12 amino acids. Trimming removed 4 bases from V and 4 bases from J, with 8 bases in between. DNA of the CDR3: TGCAGCGTTGGATACTGGTACAATGAGCAGTTCTTC. Translated: CSVGYWYNEQFF.

The chain links TRBV27 to TRBJ2-1, with 9 bases identical to TRBD1. This CDR3 contains 15 residues. The ends lost 5 bases at V and 6 bases at J; junction bases unmatched: 8. The germline CDR1 and CDR2 sequences are MNHEY and SMNVEV (reference sequence). CDR3 protein: CASSPGTGLFNEQFF. Written as DNA, the CDR3 is TGTGCCAGCAGTCCCGGGACAGGGCTTTTCAATGAGCAGTTCTTC.

This clonotype appeared a few times. The V gene is TRBV15, the J gene TRBJ2-1; D gene unclear. The CDR3 consists of 17 residues. The germline V and J ends were trimmed by 0 bases and 0 bases, with 12 bases remaining between them. Germline V CDR1 and CDR2: LNHNV, YYDKDF (reference sequence). CDR3 in DNA: TGTGCCACCAGCAGAGATTGGGGATTAAACTCCTACAATGAGCAGTTCTTC. Amino acid sequence: CATSRDWGLNSYNEQFF.

This clonotype was picked up many times. The chain combines TRBV28 with TRBJ2-7, with 8 bases identical to TRBD2. Trimming took 7 bases from V and 5 from J; bases not matched to a gene: 13. CDR1 and CDR2 from the germline V gene are MDHEN and SYDVKM. This CDR3 is 15 amino acids long. The DNA for the CDR3 is TGTGCCAGCACCGCACAGCGGGAGTTTAAGGACGAGCAGTACTTC. Translating gives CASTAQREFKDEQYF.

This chain joins TRBV7-6 and TRBJ2-1; TRBD2 aligns across 10 bases. The CDR3 consists of 14 residues. Trimming at V came to 2 bases and at J to 8 bases, leaving 3 bases not matched to a gene. From germline, CDR1 is SGHVS and CDR2 FNYEAQ. In nucleotides, the CDR3 is TGTGCCAGCAGCTTAACGCTAGCGGGGGATGAGCAGTTCTTC. As protein: CASSLTLAGDEQFF.

As regards this clonotype: An end of the junction differs from the germline gene, which may be a read error. The chain uses TRBV27 and TRBJ2-2; 12 positions match TRBD2. The CDR3 extends over 16 amino acids. Germline values: CDR1 MNHEY, CDR2 SMNVEV (reference sequence). For the CDR3, the DNA is TGTGCCAGCAGTTCTAGCGGGAGGGTTGGGACCGGGGAGCTGATTTTT. It specifies CASSSSGRVGTGELIF.

This chain links TRBV7-2 with TRBJ2-2, with D maybe TRBD2 (6 bases). Trimming took off 5 bases at V and 5 bases at J, with 15 bases between the two ends. Germline CDR1 and CDR2: SGHTA and FQGNSA. This CDR3 has 15 amino acids. The CDR3 region has the DNA TGTGCCAGCAGCCAGAAGACTAGACGGACCGGGGAGCTGTTTTTT. Protein sequence: CASSQKTRRTGELFF. Using reference TRBV7-2 and TRBJ2-2 for the parts outside the CDR3, the full variable domain is GAGVSQSPSNKVTEKGKDVELRCDPISGHTALYWYRQSLGQGLEFLIYFQGNSAPDKSGLPSDRFSAERTGGSVSTLTIQRTQQEDSAVYLCASSQKTRRTGELFFGEGSRLTVL.

There are a few counts of this clonotype. The rearrangement joins TRBV29-1 to TRBJ2-1, with 8 bases matching TRBD1. Germline loops: CDR1 SQVTM, CDR2 ANQGSEA. V lost 0 bases and J lost 5; bases outside the gene matches: 12. The CDR3 loop spans 17 amino acids. The CDR3 DNA follows: TGCAGCGTTGAAGAAAGCTCGGACAGGGCCGCCCACAATGAGCAGTTCTTC. The encoded protein is CSVEESSDRAAHNEQFF.

The sample holds a few counts of this clonotype. The chain has TRBV12-3 or TRBV12-4 and TRBJ2-7, with D perhaps matching TRBD1 or TRBD2 (5 bases each). The CDR3 runs to 16 residues. Trimming stripped 3 bases from V and 3 bases from J, with 18 bases between. CDR3 protein: CASSFNGKGYGYEQYF. Written as DNA, the CDR3 is TGTGCCAGCAGTTTTAACGGGAAGGGGTACGGCTACGAGCAGTACTTC.